The T cell receptor beta chain under discussion was sequenced for a study of T-cell memory formation after mild COVID-19. Study background: Largely donor-specific TCR clusters were found.

This CDR3 comprises 15 residues. Germline CDR1 SGHTA, CDR2 FQGTGA. The J segment lost 5 bases and the V segment lost 5 bases, leaving 8 bases of the junction unmatched. TCRdb re-analysed the 5' RACE reads in MiXCR, keeping a single row per CDR3 protein. The profile covers under 400,000 distinct CDR3 sequences, with approximately 29% appearing a single time and roughly 12% taken by the ten largest. Study-level findings and limits: Clones shrinking from day 15 to 85 showed even CD4/CD8 mixes; later expanders tilted CD4+. Researchers report contracting CD4+ clones mostly in CM and EM, with CD8+ clones in EMRA.

This clonotype came up a few times. Antigen specificity is unknown. Sequences were obtained from PBMCs or a T cell subset sorted from them (not recorded which). The receptor was derived from an adult woman who had mild COVID-19 (a few samples of this study predate the infection). Cell type and time point are not known. The rearrangement joins TRBV7-3 to TRBJ2-1; 8 bases are a match to TRBD1. CDR3 region: CASSHTGGWDNEQFF. CDR3 sequence (DNA): TGTGCCAGCAGCCATACAGGGGGTTGGGACAATGAGCAGTTCTTC.